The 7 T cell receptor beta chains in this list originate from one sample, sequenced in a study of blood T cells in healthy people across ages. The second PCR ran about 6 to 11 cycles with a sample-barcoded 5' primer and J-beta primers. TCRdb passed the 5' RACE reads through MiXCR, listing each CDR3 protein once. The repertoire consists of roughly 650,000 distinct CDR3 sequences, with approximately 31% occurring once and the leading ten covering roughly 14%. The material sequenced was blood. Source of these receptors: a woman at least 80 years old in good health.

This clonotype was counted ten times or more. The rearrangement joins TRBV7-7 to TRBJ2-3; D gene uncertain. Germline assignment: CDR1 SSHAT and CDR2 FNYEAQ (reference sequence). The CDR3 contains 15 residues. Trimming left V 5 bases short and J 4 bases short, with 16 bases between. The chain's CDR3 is CASSNSEVESDTQYF. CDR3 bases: TGTGCCAGCAGCAACTCCGAGGTGGAGTCAGATACGCAGTATTTT.

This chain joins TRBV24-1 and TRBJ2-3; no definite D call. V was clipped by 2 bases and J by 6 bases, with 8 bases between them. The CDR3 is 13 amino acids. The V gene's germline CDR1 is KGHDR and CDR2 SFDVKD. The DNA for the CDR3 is TGTGCCACCAGTGATTCCGTGGTGGATACGCAGTATTTT. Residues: CATSDSVVDTQYF.

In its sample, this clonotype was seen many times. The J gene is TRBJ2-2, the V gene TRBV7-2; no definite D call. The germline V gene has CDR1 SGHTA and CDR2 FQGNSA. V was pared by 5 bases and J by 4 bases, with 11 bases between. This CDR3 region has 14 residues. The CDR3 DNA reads TGTGCCAGCAGCCCGGGCCACCTCACCGGGGAGCTGTTTTTT. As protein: CASSPGHLTGELFF.

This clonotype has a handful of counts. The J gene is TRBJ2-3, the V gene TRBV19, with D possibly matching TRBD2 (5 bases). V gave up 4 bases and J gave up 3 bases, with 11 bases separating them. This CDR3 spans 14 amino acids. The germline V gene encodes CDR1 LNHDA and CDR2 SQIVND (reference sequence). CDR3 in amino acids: CASSNLANTDTQYF. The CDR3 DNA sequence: TGTGCCAGTAGTAACCTAGCAAATACAGATACGCAGTATTTT.

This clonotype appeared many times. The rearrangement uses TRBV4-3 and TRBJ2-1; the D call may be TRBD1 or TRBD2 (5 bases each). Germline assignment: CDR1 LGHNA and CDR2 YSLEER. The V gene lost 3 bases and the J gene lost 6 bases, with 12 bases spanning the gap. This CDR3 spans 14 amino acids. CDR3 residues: CASSQGTRANEQFF. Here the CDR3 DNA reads TGCGCCAGCAGCCAGGGGACCCGAGCCAATGAGCAGTTCTTC.

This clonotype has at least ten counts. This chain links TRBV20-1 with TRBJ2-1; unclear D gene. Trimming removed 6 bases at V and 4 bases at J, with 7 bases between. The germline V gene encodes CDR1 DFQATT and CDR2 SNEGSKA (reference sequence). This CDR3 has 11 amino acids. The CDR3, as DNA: TGCAGTGCAGGAGATTACAATGAGCAGTTCTTC. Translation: CSAGDYNEQFF.

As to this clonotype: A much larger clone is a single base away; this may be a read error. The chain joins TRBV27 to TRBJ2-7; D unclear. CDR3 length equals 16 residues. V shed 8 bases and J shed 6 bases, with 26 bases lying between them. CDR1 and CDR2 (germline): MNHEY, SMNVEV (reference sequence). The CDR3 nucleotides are TGTGCCAGCGCGCCAGTTGGCACAGCCCTAGGGTTCGAGCAGTACTTC. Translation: CASAPVGTALGFEQYF.